This entry features one T cell receptor beta chain sequence. The data derive from a study of blood T cell repertoires in COVID-19. The overall study: Donors in the United States, Italy and Spain gave samples during acute or convalescent COVID-19. Sample material is recorded as cDNA or gDNA derived from T cells, B-cell-depleted T cells, or PBMCs.

Authors' analysis steps: Counts of nucleated cells, estimated from reference gene primer amplification, were obtained. Libraries were prepared by immunoSEQ multiplex PCR; TCRdb keeps only in-frame clonotypes and omits some of them. That table furnishes V, J and clone size, whereas the DNA furnished D and trimming. The sample consists of 150,000 to 180,000 clones, 65% to 90% of them appearing once. Patients from Seattle were sampled longitudinally, starting during active infection. V lost 10 bases and J 2 bases, leaving 29 bases between the germline ends. Germline V lookup: CDR1 SGHKS, CDR2 YYEKEE (reference sequence). This CDR3 region has 18 residues.

V is TRBV5-5 and J is TRBJ2-3; D perhaps matches TRBD1 (8 bases). The sequenced sample was peripheral blood. The source of this sequence is a woman aged 55-70 years with COVID-19, enrolled during active disease. CDR3 protein: CACYRKPGGAGDTDTQYF. The CDR3 DNA reads as TGTGCCTGTTATCGTAAACCAGGGGGCGCGGGGGACACAGATACGCAGTATTTT.